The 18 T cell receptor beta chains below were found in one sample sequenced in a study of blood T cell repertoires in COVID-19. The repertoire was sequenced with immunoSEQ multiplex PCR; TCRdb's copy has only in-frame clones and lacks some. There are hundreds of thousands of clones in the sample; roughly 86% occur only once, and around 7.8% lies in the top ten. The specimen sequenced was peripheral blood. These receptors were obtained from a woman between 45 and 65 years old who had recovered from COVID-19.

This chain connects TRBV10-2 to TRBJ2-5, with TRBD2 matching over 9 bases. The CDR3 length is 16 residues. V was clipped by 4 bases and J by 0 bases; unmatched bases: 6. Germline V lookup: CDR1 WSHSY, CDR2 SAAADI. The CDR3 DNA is TGCGCCAGCAGTGGGTTGGCGGGGGGGTACCAAGAGACCCAGTACTTC. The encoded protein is CASSGLAGGYQETQYF.

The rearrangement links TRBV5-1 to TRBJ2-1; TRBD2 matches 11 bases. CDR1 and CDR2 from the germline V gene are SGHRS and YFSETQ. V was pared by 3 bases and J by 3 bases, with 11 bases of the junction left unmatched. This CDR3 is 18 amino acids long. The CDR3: CASSWPTGTSGDYNEQFF. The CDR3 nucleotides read TGCGCCAGCAGCTGGCCGACAGGGACTAGCGGAGACTACAATGAGCAGTTCTTC.

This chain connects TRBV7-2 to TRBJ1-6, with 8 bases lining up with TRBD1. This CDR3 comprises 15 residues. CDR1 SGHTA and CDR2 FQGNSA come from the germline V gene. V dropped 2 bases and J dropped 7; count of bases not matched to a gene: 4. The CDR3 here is CASSLQGAQNSPLHF. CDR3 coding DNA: TGTGCCAGCAGCTTACAGGGGGCGCAGAATTCACCCCTCCACTTT.

CDR3 nucleotide sequence: TGTGCCAGTAGTATTCCCACCTACAGGAGGGGCAATCAGCCCCAGCATTTT. Its protein is CASSIPTYRRGNQPQHF. This chain joins TRBV19 and TRBJ1-5; D might be TRBD1 (5 bases). CDR1 LNHDA and CDR2 SQIVND come from the germline V gene (reference sequence). V was shortened by 3 bases and J by 2 bases, with 17 bases between the two germline ends. CDR3 length: 17 residues. The full variable domain, completed using reference TRBV19 and TRBJ1-5, is DGGITQSPKYLFRKEGQNVTLSCEQNLNHDAMYWYRQDPGQGLRLIYYSQIVNDFQKGDIAEGYSVSREKKESFPLTVTSAQKNPTAFYLCASSIPTYRRGNQPQHFGDGTRLSIL.

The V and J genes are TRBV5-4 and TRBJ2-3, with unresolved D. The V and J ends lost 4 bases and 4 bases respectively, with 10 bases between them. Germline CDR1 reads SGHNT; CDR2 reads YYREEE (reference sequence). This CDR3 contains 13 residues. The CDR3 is CASSNVGPDTQYF. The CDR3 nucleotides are TGTGCCAGCAGCAACGTTGGCCCAGATACGCAGTATTTT.

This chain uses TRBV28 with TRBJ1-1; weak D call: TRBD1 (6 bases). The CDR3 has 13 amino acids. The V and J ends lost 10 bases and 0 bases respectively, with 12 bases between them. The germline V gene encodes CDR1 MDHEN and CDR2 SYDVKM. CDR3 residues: CATHRVMNTEAFF. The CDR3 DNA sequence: TGTGCCACACACAGGGTGATGAACACTGAAGCTTTCTTT.

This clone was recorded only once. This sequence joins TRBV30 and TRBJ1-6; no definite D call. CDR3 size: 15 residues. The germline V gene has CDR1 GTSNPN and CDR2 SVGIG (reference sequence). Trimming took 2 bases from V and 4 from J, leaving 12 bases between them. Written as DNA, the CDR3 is TGTGCCTGGAGTCCCGGAGGAGGGTATAATTCACCCCTCCACTTT. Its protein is CAWSPGGGYNSPLHF.

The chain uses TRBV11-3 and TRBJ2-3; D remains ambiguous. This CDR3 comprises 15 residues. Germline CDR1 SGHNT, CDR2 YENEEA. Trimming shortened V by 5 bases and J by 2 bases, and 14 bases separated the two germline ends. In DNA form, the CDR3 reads TGTGCCAGCAGCCCGACTTATCCCCACACAGATACGCAGTATTTT. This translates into CASSPTYPHTDTQYF.

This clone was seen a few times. The CDR3 DNA reads TGTGCCAGCAGTTTCCATAATGGGCAGGGCTACACCTTC. This translates into CASSFHNGQGYTF. The chain joins TRBV28 to TRBJ1-2; D is unclear. The CDR3 runs 13 residues. V was shortened by 3 bases and J by 8 bases, with 13 bases between the two germline ends. Germline CDR1 is MDHEN and CDR2 is SYDVKM.

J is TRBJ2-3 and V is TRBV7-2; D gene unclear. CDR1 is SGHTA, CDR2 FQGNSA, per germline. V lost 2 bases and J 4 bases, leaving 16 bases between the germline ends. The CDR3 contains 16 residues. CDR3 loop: CASSLKNGLSADTQYF. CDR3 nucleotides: TGTGCCAGCAGCTTAAAGAACGGGTTGTCCGCAGATACGCAGTATTTT. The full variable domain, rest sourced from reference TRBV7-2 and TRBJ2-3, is GAGVSQSPSNKVTEKGKDVELRCDPISGHTALYWYRQSLGQGLEFLIYFQGNSAPDKSGLPSDRFSAERTGGSVSTLTIQRTQQEDSAVYLCASSLKNGLSADTQYFGPGTRLTVL.

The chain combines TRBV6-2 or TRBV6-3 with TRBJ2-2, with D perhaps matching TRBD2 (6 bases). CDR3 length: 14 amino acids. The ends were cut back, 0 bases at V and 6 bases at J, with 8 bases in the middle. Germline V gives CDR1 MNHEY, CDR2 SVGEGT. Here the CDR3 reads CASSYSSGAGELFF. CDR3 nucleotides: TGTGCCAGCAGTTACTCGTCGGGAGCCGGGGAGCTGTTTTTT.

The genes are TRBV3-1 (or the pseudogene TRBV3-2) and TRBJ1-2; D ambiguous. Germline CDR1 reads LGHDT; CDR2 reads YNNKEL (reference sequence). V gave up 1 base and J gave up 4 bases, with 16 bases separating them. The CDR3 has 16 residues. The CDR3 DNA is TGTGCCAGCAGCCAAGGATATCTGGGCCAAGCCTATGGCTACACCTTC. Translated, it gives CASSQGYLGQAYGYTF.

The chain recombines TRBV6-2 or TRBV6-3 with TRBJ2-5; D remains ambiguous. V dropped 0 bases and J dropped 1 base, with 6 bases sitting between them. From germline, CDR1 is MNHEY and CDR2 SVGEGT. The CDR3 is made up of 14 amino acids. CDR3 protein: CASSYSLPQETQYF. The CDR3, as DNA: TGTGCCAGCAGTTACTCTCTCCCCCAAGAGACCCAGTACTTC.

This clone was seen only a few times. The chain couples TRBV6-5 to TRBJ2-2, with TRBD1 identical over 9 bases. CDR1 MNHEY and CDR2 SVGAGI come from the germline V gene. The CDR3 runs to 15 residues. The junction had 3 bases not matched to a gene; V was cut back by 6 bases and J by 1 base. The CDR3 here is CASRSGQGNTGELFF. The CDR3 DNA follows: TGTGCCAGCAGGTCGGGACAGGGGAACACCGGGGAGCTGTTTTTT.

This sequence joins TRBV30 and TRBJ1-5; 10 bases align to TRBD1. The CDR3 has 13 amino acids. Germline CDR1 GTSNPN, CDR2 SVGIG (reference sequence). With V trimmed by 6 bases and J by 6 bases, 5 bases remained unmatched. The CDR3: CACGTGEGQPQHF. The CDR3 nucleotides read TGTGCCTGCGGGACAGGGGAGGGTCAGCCCCAGCATTTT.

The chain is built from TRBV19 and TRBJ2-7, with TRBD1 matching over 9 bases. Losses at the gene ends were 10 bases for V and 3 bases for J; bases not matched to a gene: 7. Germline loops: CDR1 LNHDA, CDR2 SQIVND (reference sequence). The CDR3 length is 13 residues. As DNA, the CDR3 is TGTGCCACCTCGGACAGGGGTGACTACGAGCAGTACTTC. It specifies CATSDRGDYEQYF.

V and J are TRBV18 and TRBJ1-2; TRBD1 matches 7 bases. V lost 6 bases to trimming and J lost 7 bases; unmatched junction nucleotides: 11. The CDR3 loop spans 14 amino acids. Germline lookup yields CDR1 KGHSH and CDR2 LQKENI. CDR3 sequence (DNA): TGTGCCAGCTCGGAATATGACAGGGACGGTGGCTACACCTTC. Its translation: CASSEYDRDGGYTF.

For the CDR3, the DNA is TGTGCCAGCAGAGGACAGTATAGTCAGCCCCAGCATTTT. The encoded protein is CASRGQYSQPQHF. The chain employs TRBV28 and TRBJ1-5; possibly TRBD1 for D (6 bases). V dropped 6 bases and J dropped 6 bases, with 12 bases sitting between them. Germline assignment: CDR1 MDHEN and CDR2 SYDVKM. The CDR3 sequence is 13 residues long.